The 19 T cell receptor beta chains listed next were all sequenced from one sample in a study of Tregs in tolerant kidney transplant recipients. The table came from immunoSEQ multiplex PCR; TCRdb's copy has only in-frame clones and leaves some out. The data contain 60,000 to 95,000 clones, roughly 98% of them seen just once; the ten biggest clones take up around 0.51%. The sample in question was CD4+ T cells from blood, obtained before the transplant. These receptors were collected from a human donor who received a combined kidney and bone marrow transplant.

The CDR3 spells CASSSLARANNEQFF. The CDR3 nucleotides read TGTGCCAGCAGTTCCTTAGCGCGGGCCAACAATGAGCAGTTCTTC. The chain joins TRBV6-5 to TRBJ2-1; D may be TRBD2 (5 bases). V shed 4 bases and J shed 5 bases, with 15 bases lying between them. Looked up from germline, CDR1 is MNHEY and CDR2 is SVGAGI. The CDR3 is made up of 15 amino acids.

This chain links TRBV19 with TRBJ2-7; no definite D call. This CDR3 spans 10 amino acids. Germline V gene data show CDR1 as LNHDA and CDR2 as SQIVND (reference sequence). V gave up 4 bases and J gave up 5 bases, with 3 bases separating them. The CDR3 loop is CASSRHEQYF. In DNA form, the CDR3 reads TGTGCCAGTAGTAGGCACGAGCAGTACTTC. The variable domain in full, with the rest retrieved from reference TRBV19 and TRBJ2-7, is DGGITQSPKYLFRKEGQNVTLSCEQNLNHDAMYWYRQDPGQGLRLIYYSQIVNDFQKGDIAEGYSVSREKKESFPLTVTSAQKNPTAFYLCASSRHEQYFGPGTRLTVT.

The chain combines TRBV11-3 with TRBJ2-1, with D uncertain. V lost 3 bases, J lost 9 bases, and 12 bases lay in between. CDR1 is SGHNT and CDR2 is YENEEA in the germline V gene. The CDR3 sequence is 13 residues long. CDR3 protein: CASSLVSLGEQFF. The DNA for the CDR3 is TGTGCCAGCAGCTTGGTCTCGCTAGGTGAGCAGTTCTTC.

This clone has only one observation. This sequence joins TRBV27 and TRBJ2-1, with 13 bases aligning to TRBD2. CDR3 size: 14 residues. The junction had 4 bases not matched to a gene; V was cut back by 6 bases and J by 8 bases. The V gene's germline CDR1 is MNHEY and CDR2 SMNVEV (reference sequence). The CDR3 loop reads CASRRTSGSYEQFF. The DNA of the CDR3 is TGTGCCAGCAGAAGGACTAGCGGGAGCTATGAGCAGTTCTTC.

This clone has just one count. The chain couples TRBV11-3 to TRBJ2-5; 8 nucleotides agree with TRBD1. This CDR3 has 15 amino acids. Germline V gene lookup returns CDR1 SGHNT and CDR2 YENEEA. Unmatched junction bases numbered 4, after V lost 2 bases and J lost 2 bases. This chain's CDR3 is CASSLRTGLQETQYF. CDR3 coding DNA: TGTGCCAGCAGCTTACGGACAGGGTTGCAAGAGACCCAGTACTTC.

The chain is built from TRBV27 and TRBJ1-4; no firm D call. From germline, CDR1 is MNHEY and CDR2 SMNVEV (reference sequence). The ends were cut back, 6 bases at V and 5 bases at J, with 16 bases in the middle. The CDR3 contains 15 residues. The CDR3 sequence is CASSLSNVRNEKLFF. The CDR3 bases are TGTGCCAGCAGCCTTTCAAATGTGAGAAATGAAAAACTGTTTTTT. The entire variable domain, with the rest obtained from reference TRBV27 and TRBJ1-4, is as follows: EAQVTQNPRYLITVTGKKLTVTCSQNMNHEYMSWYRQDPGLGLRQIYYSMNVEVTDKGDVPEGYKVSRKEKRNFPLILESPSPNQTSLYFCASSLSNVRNEKLFFGSGTQLSVL.

This clone was found once. CDR3 in amino acids: CASSQGTGRGYEQYF. The CDR3, as DNA: TGCGCCAGCAGCCAAGGGACAGGGAGGGGCTACGAGCAGTACTTC. The J gene is TRBJ2-7, the V gene TRBV4-3; TRBD1 is a possible D gene (8 bases). The CDR3 is made up of 15 amino acids. CDR1 is LGHNA and CDR2 is YSLEER in the germline V gene. Trimming cost V 1 base and J 3 bases, with 13 bases left between them.

The genes are TRBV5-4 and TRBJ1-5, with D unresolved. CDR1 and CDR2 from the germline V gene are SGHNT and YYREEE (reference sequence). V lost 0 bases, J lost 11 bases, and 12 bases lay in between. CDR3 size: 13 residues. The chain's CDR3 is CASSLDSSGSQHF. The CDR3 DNA sequence: TGTGCCAGCAGCTTGGACAGTTCGGGGTCCCAGCATTTT.

The rearrangement links TRBV5-1 to TRBJ1-2; 8 bases align to TRBD1. The V segment lost 4 bases and the J segment 2 bases; nucleotides outside the gene matches: 16. CDR1 SGHRS and CDR2 YFSETQ come from the germline V gene. The CDR3 sequence is 18 residues long. The CDR3 DNA is TGCGCCAGCAGCCTAAGAGGGACAGGCATAGGGCAGAACTATGGCTACACCTTC. Amino acid sequence: CASSLRGTGIGQNYGYTF.

V usage is TRBV7-2 and J usage is TRBJ1-3; TRBD1 matches at 7 bases. V dropped 4 bases and J dropped 4; count of bases not matched to a gene: 1. Germline lookup yields CDR1 SGHTA and CDR2 FQGNSA. The CDR3 extends over 13 amino acids. The CDR3 DNA reads as TGTGCCAGCAGCTCGGGACAGGGAAACACCATATATTTT. This codes for CASSSGQGNTIYF. Supplemented by reference TRBV7-2 and TRBJ1-3, the full variable domain reads GAGVSQSPSNKVTEKGKDVELRCDPISGHTALYWYRQSLGQGLEFLIYFQGNSAPDKSGLPSDRFSAERTGGSVSTLTIQRTQQEDSAVYLCASSSGQGNTIYFGEGSWLTVV.

This chain uses TRBV7-2 with TRBJ1-3; TRBD1 might be the D (6 bases). The CDR3 consists of 16 residues. Germline values: CDR1 SGHTA, CDR2 FQGNSA. The V and J ends lost 5 bases and 0 bases respectively, with 14 bases between them. CDR3 protein: CASSKDRPSSGNTIYF. The CDR3 DNA reads TGTGCCAGCAGCAAGGACAGACCTTCCTCTGGAAACACCATATATTTT.

V gene TRBV27 combines with J gene TRBJ2-2; D perhaps matches TRBD1 (6 bases). This CDR3 has 16 amino acids. Trimming removed 4 bases from V and 7 bases from J, with 19 bases in between. Looked up from germline, CDR1 is MNHEY and CDR2 is SMNVEV (reference sequence). This CDR3 reads CASSSPRAQGIGELFF. In nucleotides, the CDR3 is TGTGCCAGCAGTTCTCCCCGGGCCCAGGGGATCGGGGAGCTGTTTTTT.

The CDR3 DNA is TGTGCCAGCAGCTTATCCCCCGCTGGTAGCGTTCTCTCCTACGAGCAGTACTTC. Encoded protein: CASSLSPAGSVLSYEQYF. The J gene is TRBJ2-7, the V gene TRBV7-2; perhaps TRBD2 as D (5 bases). The germline V and J ends were trimmed by 2 bases and 0 bases, with 20 bases remaining between them. CDR3 length equals 18 residues. Germline loops: CDR1 SGHTA, CDR2 FQGNSA.

This chain uses TRBV29-1 with TRBJ1-3; D possibly corresponds to TRBD1 (5 bases). This CDR3 spans 15 amino acids. Trimming removed 6 bases at V and 2 bases at J, with 17 bases between. Germline-derived CDR1 and CDR2 are SQVTM and ANQGSEA. CDR3 nucleotides: TGCAGCGTGGGAACCGTGGGGGGAACTGGAAACACCATATATTTT. Translation: CSVGTVGGTGNTIYF.

The chain recombines TRBV7-8 with TRBJ2-7; tentatively, D is TRBD2 (6 bases). Looked up from germline, CDR1 is SGHVS and CDR2 is FQNEAQ. The CDR3 covers 14 residues. V was trimmed by 5 bases and J by 5 bases, leaving 16 bases between them. The CDR3 coding sequence is TGTGCCAGCAGCCGAAGCTCGGGAGTAAACGAGCAGTACTTC. Its translation is CASSRSSGVNEQYF.

The rearrangement joins TRBV13 to TRBJ2-2, with 8 bases aligning to TRBD2. Trimming took 1 base from V and 5 from J; bases not matched to a gene: 9. Germline-derived CDR1 and CDR2 are PRHDT and FYEKMQ (reference sequence). The CDR3 totals 17 residues. CDR3 nucleotide sequence: TGTGCCAGCAGCTTAGAACGTTTGGCGGGAGGTACCGGGGAGCTGTTTTTT. Translated, it gives CASSLERLAGGTGELFF.

The chain joins TRBV18 to TRBJ1-4, with 7 bases aligning to TRBD1. The trim removed 4 bases at V and 0 bases at J, leaving 11 bases unmatched. In germline, CDR1 is KGHSH, CDR2 LQKENI. The CDR3 loop spans 18 amino acids. This CDR3 is CASSLTGSEIATNEKLFF. The CDR3 DNA sequence: TGTGCCAGCTCACTGACAGGGTCAGAGATTGCAACTAATGAAAAACTGTTTTTT.

The rearrangement joins TRBV10-3 to TRBJ2-1; 7 bases line up with TRBD2. Germline trimming cut 3 bases from V and 4 bases from J; bases unmatched to any gene: 9. CDR3 size: 16 residues. CDR1 and CDR2 (germline): ENHRY, SYGVKD. The CDR3 protein is CAISDLASGYYNEQFF. CDR3 sequence (DNA): TGTGCCATCAGTGACCTTGCTAGCGGTTATTACAATGAGCAGTTCTTC.

The chain employs TRBV28 and TRBJ2-5; possible D gene TRBD2, 6 bases. Trimming removed 6 bases from V and 1 base from J, with 15 bases in between. The CDR3 spans 15 residues. From germline, CDR1 is MDHEN and CDR2 SYDVKM. The CDR3 loop reads CASSRDFGSQETQYF. CDR3 DNA: TGTGCCAGCAGCCGGGACTTCGGGAGCCAAGAGACCCAGTACTTC.